Listed below are T cell receptor beta chains from one sample, sequenced in a study of cytomegalovirus exposure and HLA in healthy donors. Clones were sequenced by immunoSEQ multiplex PCR, and TCRdb holds only the in-frame ones, with some missing. The table includes 65,000 to 85,000 clones, 80% to 90% detected once. The sequenced sample consisted of PBMCs. The receptor source for this set is a woman in her thirties in good health and CMV-seronegative. Both conserved end residues are part of each CDR3. D genes are given only for firm matches. Rows may omit the clone size; those that give it use once, few, many or a size class.

V	J	D	size	CDR3	DNA
TRBV9	TRBJ2-2	TRBD2	once	CASSVAAGSRGTGELFF	TGTGCCAGCAGCGTAGCAGCGGGGTCCCGGGGCACCGGGGAGCTGTTTTTT
TRBV7-7	TRBJ2-5	-	-	CASSLGTGQETQYF	TGTGCTAGCAGCTTAGGAACAGGACAAGAGACCCAGTACTTC
TRBV6-5	TRBJ1-1	-	-	CASKNGVNTEAFF	TGTGCCAGCAAAAACGGGGTGAACACTGAAGCTTTCTTT
TRBV4-1	TRBJ2-1	TRBD2	-	CASSQVATSGSYEQFF	TGCGCCAGCAGCCAAGTTGCAACTAGCGGGAGCTATGAGCAGTTCTTC
TRBV6-5	TRBJ1-1	-	-	CASNFALYGTEAFF	TGTGCCAGCAACTTTGCTCTTTATGGCACTGAAGCTTTCTTT
TRBV6-5	TRBJ2-1	-	-	CASSYSQDNEQFF	TGTGCCAGCAGTTACTCTCAGGACAATGAGCAGTTCTTC
TRBV7-6	TRBJ2-3	TRBD1	-	CASSARTGVPDTQYF	TGTGCCAGCAGCGCCAGGACAGGGGTTCCAGATACGCAGTATTTT
TRBV6-5	TRBJ1-2	-	many	CASSGPEGGYGYTF	TGTGCCAGCAGTGGGCCCGAGGGAGGTTATGGCTACACCTTC
TRBV18	TRBJ1-1	-	-	CASSPGRENTEAFF	TGTGCCAGCTCACCGGGGCGGGAGAACACTGAAGCTTTCTTT
TRBV30	TRBJ1-2	-	-	CAWSEGLRIGYTF	TGTGCCTGGAGTGAGGGGCTGCGTATAGGCTACACCTTC
TRBV7-2	TRBJ2-1	TRBD2	-	CASSQSGRQSNEQFF	TGTGCCAGCAGCCAAAGCGGGAGACAGAGTAATGAGCAGTTCTTC
TRBV4-2	TRBJ1-2	-	-	CASSQDRGYGYTF	TGTGCCAGCAGCCAAGATCGCGGCTATGGCTACACCTTC
TRBV19	TRBJ2-2	-	-	CASSLTTNTGELFF	TGTGCCAGTAGTTTAACAACGAACACCGGGGAGCTGTTTTTT
TRBV4-3	TRBJ2-5	TRBD1	-	CASSQDLRDSGETQYF	TGCGCCAGCAGCCAAGATCTGAGGGACAGTGGGGAGACCCAGTACTTC
TRBV2	TRBJ2-3	-	-	CASSEASGLDTQYF	TGTGCCAGCAGTGAAGCATCAGGGTTGGATACGCAGTATTTT
TRBV21-1	TRBJ2-6	-	-	CASTRWGFARDRSTGANVLTF	TGTGCCAGCACCAGATGGGGGTTTGCAAGGGACAGGAGTACTGGGGCCAACGTCCTGACTTTC
TRBV7-2	TRBJ2-5	TRBD2	-	CASSLGVLAGGQETQYF	TGTGCCAGCAGCTTAGGGGTGCTAGCGGGAGGCCAAGAGACCCAGTACTTC
TRBV19	TRBJ2-2	TRBD2	-	CASSTPSGRAWNTGELFF	TGTGCCAGTAGTACCCCTAGCGGGAGGGCCTGGAACACCGGGGAGCTGTTTTTT
TRBV6-5	TRBJ1-1	-	-	CASRPHGGSGTEAFF	TGTGCCAGCAGACCCCATGGGGGGAGCGGCACTGAAGCTTTCTTT
TRBV29-1	TRBJ2-5	-	-	CSGGGEETQYF	TGCAGCGGAGGAGGGGAAGAGACCCAGTACTTC
TRBV12-2	TRBJ2-7	-	-	CASRLGPSGTCYEQYF	TGTGCAAGTCGCTTAGGCCCTAGCGGGACATGCTACGAGCAGTACTTC
TRBV5-4	TRBJ2-5	TRBD2	-	CASSLGGTRGETQYF	TGTGCCAGCAGCTTGGGTGGGACTAGAGGAGAGACCCAGTACTTC
TRBV13	TRBJ1-1	-	-	CASSLWGLRAPNTEAFF	TGTGCCAGCAGCTTATGGGGATTGCGGGCCCCGAACACTGAAGCTTTCTTT
TRBV27	TRBJ2-5	TRBD2	-	CASSILGTTTETQYF	TGTGCCAGCAGTATATTAGGGACTACCACAGAGACCCAGTACTTC
TRBV21-1	TRBJ1-6	-	-	CASSKAGRQRDSPLHF	TGTGCCAGCAGCAAAGCCGGAAGACAGAGAGATTCACCCCTCCACTTT
TRBV9	TRBJ2-7	TRBD2	-	CASSSGVAGVSEQYF	TGTGCCAGCAGCTCCGGAGTAGCGGGGGTCTCAGAGCAGTACTTC
TRBV21-1	TRBJ2-5	-	-	CASSKGARDRGPVGKTQYF	TGTGCCAGCAGCAAAGGGGCCCGGGACAGGGGCCCCGTCGGAAAGACCCAGTACTTC
TRBV27	TRBJ1-1	TRBD1	-	CASSKGAEQDTEAFF	TGTGCCAGCAGTAAGGGGGCGGAGCAGGACACTGAAGCTTTCTTT